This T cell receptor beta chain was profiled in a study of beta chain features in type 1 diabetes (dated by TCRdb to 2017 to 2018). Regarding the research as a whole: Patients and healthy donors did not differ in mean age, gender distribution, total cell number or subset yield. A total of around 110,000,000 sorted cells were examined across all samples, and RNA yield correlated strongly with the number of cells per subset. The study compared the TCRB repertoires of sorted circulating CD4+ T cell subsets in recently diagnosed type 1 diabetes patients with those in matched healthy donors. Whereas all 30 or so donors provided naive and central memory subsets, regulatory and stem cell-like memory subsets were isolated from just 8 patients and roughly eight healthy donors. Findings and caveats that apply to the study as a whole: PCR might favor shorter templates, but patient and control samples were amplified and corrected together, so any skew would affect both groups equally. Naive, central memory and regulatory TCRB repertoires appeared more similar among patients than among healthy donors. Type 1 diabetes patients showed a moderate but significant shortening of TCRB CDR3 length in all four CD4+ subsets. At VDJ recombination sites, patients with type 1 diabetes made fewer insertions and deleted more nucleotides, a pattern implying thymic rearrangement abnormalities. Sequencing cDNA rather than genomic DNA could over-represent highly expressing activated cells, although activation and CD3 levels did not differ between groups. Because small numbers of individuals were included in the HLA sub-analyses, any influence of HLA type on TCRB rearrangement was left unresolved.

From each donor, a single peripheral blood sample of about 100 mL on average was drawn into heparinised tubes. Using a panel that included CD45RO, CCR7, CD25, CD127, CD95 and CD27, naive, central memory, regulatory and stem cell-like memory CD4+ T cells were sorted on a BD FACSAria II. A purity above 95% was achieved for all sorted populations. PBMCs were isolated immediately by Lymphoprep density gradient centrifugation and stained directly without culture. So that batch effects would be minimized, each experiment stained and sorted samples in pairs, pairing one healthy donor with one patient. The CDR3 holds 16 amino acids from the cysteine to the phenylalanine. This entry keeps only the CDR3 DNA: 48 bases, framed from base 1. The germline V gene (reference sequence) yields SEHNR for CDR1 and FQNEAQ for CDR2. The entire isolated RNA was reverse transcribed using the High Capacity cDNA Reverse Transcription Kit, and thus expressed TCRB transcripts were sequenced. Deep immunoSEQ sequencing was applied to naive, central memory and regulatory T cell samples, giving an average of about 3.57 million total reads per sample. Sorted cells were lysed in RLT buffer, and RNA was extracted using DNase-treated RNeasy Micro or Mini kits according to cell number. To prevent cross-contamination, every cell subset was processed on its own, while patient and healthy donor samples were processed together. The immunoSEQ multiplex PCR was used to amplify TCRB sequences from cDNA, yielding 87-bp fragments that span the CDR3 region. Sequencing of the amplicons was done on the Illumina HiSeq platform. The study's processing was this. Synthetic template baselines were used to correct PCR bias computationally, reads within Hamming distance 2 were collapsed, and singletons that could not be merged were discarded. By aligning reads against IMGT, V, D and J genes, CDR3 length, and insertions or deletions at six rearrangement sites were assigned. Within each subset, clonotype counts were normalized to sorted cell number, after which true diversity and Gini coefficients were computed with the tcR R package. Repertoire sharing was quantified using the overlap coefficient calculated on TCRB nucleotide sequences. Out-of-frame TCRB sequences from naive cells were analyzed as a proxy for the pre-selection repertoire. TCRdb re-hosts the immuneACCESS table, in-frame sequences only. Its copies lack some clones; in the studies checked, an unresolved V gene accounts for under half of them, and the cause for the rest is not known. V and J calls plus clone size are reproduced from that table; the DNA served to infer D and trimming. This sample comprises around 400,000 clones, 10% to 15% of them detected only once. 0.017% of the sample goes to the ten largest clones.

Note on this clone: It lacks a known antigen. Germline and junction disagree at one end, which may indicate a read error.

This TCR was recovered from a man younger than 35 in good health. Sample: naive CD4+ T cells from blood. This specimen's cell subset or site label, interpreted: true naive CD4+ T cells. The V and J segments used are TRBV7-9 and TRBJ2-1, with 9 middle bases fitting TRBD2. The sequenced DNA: TGTGCCAGCAGCTTCGGAGGCGGGAGGGCCTACGATGAGCAGTTCTTC. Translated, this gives CASSFGGGRAYDEQFF.